The 23 T cell receptor beta chains presented below share a single source sample, sequenced in a study of shared clonotypes between healthy human individuals. As defined, naive CD8 cells were CD45RO-negative and positively selected for CCR7, with terminally differentiated effector memory CD45RA+ cells excluded. Clones were read by immunoSEQ multiplex PCR, and TCRdb kept only the in-frame ones, dropping some. This table has some 1,900,000 clones, over 85% appearing once. What was sequenced was naive CD8+ T cells sorted from blood. Every receptor here comes from a young man in good health.

J is TRBJ1-1 and V is TRBV27, with unresolved D. CDR1 and CDR2 from the germline V gene are MNHEY and SMNVEV (reference sequence). The CDR3 consists of 13 residues. Between the trimmed V and J ends, which lost 2 bases and 3 bases, there was a span of 7 bases. The CDR3, as DNA: TGTGCCAGCAGTTTAGGGGAACACACTGAAGCTTTCTTT. It encodes CASSLGEHTEAFF.

The V call is TRBV4-2, the J call TRBJ1-1, with D hard to call. CDR1 is LGHNA and CDR2 is YNFKEQ in the germline V gene. The CDR3 covers 13 residues. The V gene lost 6 bases and the J gene lost 5 bases, with 13 bases spanning the gap. The CDR3 region is CASSHPGGTEAFF. CDR3 DNA sequence: TGTGCCAGCAGTCATCCGGGCGGGACTGAAGCTTTCTTT.

V and J are TRBV6-6 and TRBJ1-1; D is unclear. V lost 10 bases and J 0 bases, leaving 15 bases between the germline ends. Germline lookup yields CDR1 MNHNY and CDR2 SVGAGI (reference sequence). This CDR3 has 14 residues. This CDR3 is CATRSSVMNTEAFF. The DNA for the CDR3 is TGTGCCACTCGGTCTTCGGTCATGAACACTGAAGCTTTCTTT.

This sequence joins TRBV30 and TRBJ2-3, with D possibly TRBD1 on 5 matching bases. Germline assignment: CDR1 GTSNPN and CDR2 SVGIG (reference sequence). Between the trimmed V and J ends, which lost 0 bases and 10 bases, there was a span of 17 bases. The CDR3 is 14 residues long. Here the CDR3 reads CAWSVGQGSNAQYF. As DNA, the CDR3 is TGTGCCTGGAGTGTAGGCCAGGGATCAAATGCGCAGTATTTT.

The V gene is TRBV2, the J gene TRBJ2-7, with 7 bases lining up with TRBD1. J gave up 5 bases and V 6 bases, and 4 bases lay outside the gene matches. This CDR3 region has 12 residues. Germline V gives CDR1 SNHLY, CDR2 FYNNEI. Written as DNA, the CDR3 is TGTGCCAGCAGGGGGACAGTTAACGAGCAGTACTTC. It yields the protein CASRGTVNEQYF.

This clone was detected a few times. The chain carries TRBV7-9 and TRBJ1-4; D call uncertain. Trimming pared 4 bases from V and 8 bases from J, leaving 8 bases between. The CDR3 is 12 residues long. Germline assignment: CDR1 SEHNR and CDR2 FQNEAQ (reference sequence). CDR3 sequence reads: CASSSPQEKLFF. The CDR3 DNA reads as TGTGCCAGCAGCTCCCCTCAAGAAAAACTGTTTTTT.

The V and J genes are TRBV19 and TRBJ2-7, with D possibly matching TRBD1 (5 bases). Germline CDR1 is LNHDA and CDR2 is SQIVND (reference sequence). Trimming removed 3 bases from V and 5 bases from J, with 14 bases in between. The length of the CDR3 is 14 residues. The CDR3 spells CASSILKPTDEQYF. DNA for the CDR3: TGTGCCAGTAGTATCCTTAAACCGACAGACGAGCAGTACTTC.

V usage is TRBV5-1 and J usage is TRBJ2-2; D remains ambiguous. V lost 1 base, J lost 6 bases, and 7 bases lay in between. The germline V gene has CDR1 SGHRS and CDR2 YFSETQ. The CDR3 totals 13 residues. The CDR3 nucleotides are TGCGCCAGCAGCTTGTACCTAGCCGGGGAGCTGTTTTTT. Its protein is CASSLYLAGELFF.

This clone was seen a single time. The chain recombines TRBV27 with TRBJ2-5, with D uncertain. The V gene's germline CDR1 is MNHEY and CDR2 SMNVEV (reference sequence). The CDR3 is 15 residues long. Trimming removed 4 bases at V and 2 bases at J, with 14 bases between. In nucleotides, the CDR3 is TGTGCCAGCAGTTCATCTAACCCCGTTCAAGAGACCCAGTACTTC. Protein: CASSSSNPVQETQYF.

This chain joins TRBV27 and TRBJ2-3, with D possibly matching TRBD2 (5 bases). V was cut by 5 bases and J by 5 bases, with 17 bases left in between. The CDR3 runs to 15 residues. Germline CDR1 reads MNHEY; CDR2 reads SMNVEV (reference sequence). CDR3 coding DNA: TGTGCCAGCAGTACTGAGGTTCCCCGGGGAGATACGCAGTATTTT. Translated: CASSTEVPRGDTQYF.

The chain couples TRBV6-5 to TRBJ1-4; maybe TRBD1 (6 bases). The germline V and J ends were trimmed by 3 bases and 3 bases, with 11 bases remaining between them. The CDR3 has 15 amino acids. The germline V gene has CDR1 MNHEY and CDR2 SVGAGI. CDR3 nucleotides: TGTGCCAGCAGTTATTTGGGGGCGGCTAATGAAAAACTGTTTTTT. This codes for CASSYLGAANEKLFF.

J is TRBJ2-1 and V is TRBV13, with 15 positions matching TRBD2. Germline values: CDR1 PRHDT, CDR2 FYEKMQ (reference sequence). Germline trimming cut 0 bases from V and 8 bases from J; bases unmatched to any gene: 5. This CDR3 is built from 17 residues. This CDR3 reads CASSLGGLAGGDDEQFF. DNA for the CDR3: TGTGCCAGCAGCTTAGGGGGACTAGCGGGAGGCGACGATGAGCAGTTCTTC.

This chain connects TRBV19 to TRBJ1-1; D is unclear. The CDR3 has 14 amino acids. Trimming stripped 2 bases from V and 6 bases from J, with 13 bases between. Germline lookup yields CDR1 LNHDA and CDR2 SQIVND (reference sequence). For the CDR3, the DNA is TGTGCCAGTAGTATATTATGGTTTCCGGCTGAAGCTTTCTTT. Translated: CASSILWFPAEAFF.

The chain recombines TRBV5-6 with TRBJ2-3; D is unclear. The CDR3 totals 17 residues. Germline CDR1 is SGHDT and CDR2 is YYEEEE. V was clipped by 4 bases and J by 4 bases, with 22 bases between them. CDR3 residues: CASSESLYHLVSDTQYF. The DNA of the CDR3 is TGTGCCAGCAGCGAAAGCTTATACCATCTTGTGTCAGATACGCAGTATTTT.

The V gene is TRBV7-8, the J gene TRBJ1-2; 8 bases fit TRBD1. V lost 1 base, J lost 11 bases, and 12 bases stayed unmatched. The CDR3 consists of 15 residues. In germline, CDR1 is SGHVS, CDR2 FQNEAQ. This chain's CDR3 is CASSLEVRTGLTYTF. Here the CDR3 DNA reads TGTGCCAGCAGCTTAGAGGTCCGGACAGGGTTAACGTACACCTTC.

The CDR3 spells CASSPREGSNEAFF. CDR3 DNA: TGTGCCAGCAGCCCCCGGGAGGGGAGCAATGAAGCTTTCTTT. The chain recombines TRBV11-3 with TRBJ1-1; D is possibly TRBD1 (5 bases). Deletions cut 5 bases from V and 7 bases from J, with 17 bases between. This CDR3 comprises 14 residues. Germline V gene data show CDR1 as SGHNT and CDR2 as YENEEA.

This clone has only one observation. The rearrangement uses TRBV4-3 and TRBJ2-2, with D possibly matching TRBD1 (5 bases). Trimming took off 4 bases at V and 2 bases at J, with 14 bases between the two ends. The CDR3 contains 16 residues. Germline V gene sequence: CDR1 LGHNA, CDR2 YSLEER. The DNA for the CDR3 is TGCGCCAGCAGCCCGCATGGAACAGGAAACACCGGGGAGCTGTTTTTT. Amino acids: CASSPHGTGNTGELFF.

The chain is built from TRBV7-9 and TRBJ2-1, with TRBD1 identical over 8 bases. The CDR3 spans 15 residues. CDR1 is SEHNR, CDR2 FQNEAQ, per germline (reference sequence). The V gene end was trimmed by 1 base and the J gene end by 8 bases; junction bases not matched to a gene: 7. CDR3 in DNA: TGTGCCAGCAGCTTAGGGACAGGGTTTTTGGATGAGCAGTTCTTC. Translated, it gives CASSLGTGFLDEQFF.

With respect to this clone: Other nucleotide sequences in the sample specify the same CDR3. The gene calls are TRBV28 and TRBJ2-7, with 7 bases lining up with TRBD1. CDR3 length equals 14 residues. V dropped 4 bases and J dropped 0; count of bases not matched to a gene: 3. Germline CDR1 MDHEN, CDR2 SYDVKM. The CDR3 region is CASSSRDSSYEQYF. DNA for the CDR3: TGTGCCAGCAGTTCCAGGGACAGCTCCTACGAGCAGTACTTC.

As for this clone: At the DNA level, this CDR3 is encoded by other sequences in the same sample as well. The chain recombines TRBV19 with TRBJ2-3; D gene ambiguous. The CDR3 is 13 amino acids. The germline CDR1 and CDR2 sequences are LNHDA and SQIVND (reference sequence). The germline V and J ends were trimmed by 4 bases and 0 bases, with 5 bases remaining between them. The CDR3 nucleotides read TGTGCCAGTAGTACCCTGAGCACAGATACGCAGTATTTT. Its protein is CASSTLSTDTQYF.

The gene calls are TRBV4-1 and TRBJ1-2, with 7 nucleotides matching TRBD1. V gave up 6 bases and J gave up 4 bases; unmatched junction bases: 8. In germline, CDR1 is MGHRA, CDR2 YSYEKL. There are 14 residues in the CDR3. This CDR3 is CASRQQGSGYGYTF. The CDR3 region has the DNA TGCGCCAGCAGACAACAGGGGAGCGGCTATGGCTACACCTTC.

V gene TRBV15 combines with J gene TRBJ1-4; D gene uncertain. The CDR3 runs to 14 residues. The germline V gene has CDR1 LNHNV and CDR2 YYDKDF (reference sequence). The germline V and J ends were trimmed by 5 bases and 5 bases, with 12 bases remaining between them. CDR3 loop: CATSGGAWNEKLFF. CDR3 bases: TGTGCCACCAGCGGAGGTGCCTGGAATGAAAAACTGTTTTTT.

Comment on this clone: The same CDR3 is also encoded by other DNA sequences in this sample. The chain couples TRBV27 to TRBJ2-7, with 9 nucleotides matching TRBD1. In germline, CDR1 is MNHEY, CDR2 SMNVEV (reference sequence). V lost 0 bases, J lost 5 bases, and 8 bases stayed unmatched. This CDR3 contains 16 residues. The CDR3: CASSLSPGTGSHEQYF. DNA for the CDR3: TGTGCCAGCAGTTTATCCCCCGGGACAGGGTCCCACGAGCAGTACTTC.